A selection of T cell receptor beta chains follows, all from one sample in a study of T cell changes during pregnancy in multiple sclerosis. Only in-frame clones appear in the TCRdb table, and some are missing; sequencing was by immunoSEQ multiplex PCR. This table holds 20,000 to 25,000 clones, approximately 90% found once. The sample was CD8+ T cells from peripheral blood mononuclear cells, taken in the second trimester of pregnancy. The receptors come from a female donor in good health, enrolled as a control in a pregnancy study. Both conserved end residues are part of each CDR3. The D gene is left open where the match is weak. Part of the rows lack a size; the others show once, few, many or a class for expanded clones.

d_call,v_call,clone_size,j_call,cdr3_aa,cdr3_nt
TRBD2,TRBV6-5,NA,TRBJ2-2,CATLAVSGELFF,TGTGCCACTCTAGCGGTCAGCGGGGAGCTGTTTTTT
NA,TRBV27,NA,TRBJ2-1,CASGLTSSYNEQFF,TGTGCCAGCGGACTGACTTCTTCCTACAATGAGCAGTTCTTC
TRBD1,TRBV7-3,NA,TRBJ2-5,CASSRTGGDKETQYF,TGTGCCAGCAGCCGGACAGGGGGCGATAAAGAGACCCAGTACTTC
NA,TRBV29-1,NA,TRBJ2-2,CSVGGEVNPGELFF,TGCAGCGTTGGCGGGGAGGTGAACCCCGGGGAGCTGTTTTTT
NA,TRBV15,NA,TRBJ2-7,CATSPVGGGYEQYF,TGTGCCACCAGCCCTGTGGGGGGAGGCTACGAGCAGTACTTC
NA,TRBV4-1,NA,TRBJ2-7,CASSQEGDIHEQYF,TGCGCCAGCAGCCAAGAGGGAGATATCCACGAGCAGTACTTC
NA,TRBV6-1,few,TRBJ2-7,CASSEAVEGSYEQYF,TGTGCCAGCAGTGAAGCGGTGGAGGGTTCCTACGAGCAGTACTTC
NA,TRBV28,NA,TRBJ2-3,CASSLSTFGTDTQYF,TGTGCCAGCAGTCTGAGTACGTTTGGCACAGATACGCAGTATTTT
NA,TRBV4-3,NA,TRBJ1-1,CASSQEEGATEAFF,TGCGCCAGCAGCCAAGAAGAGGGAGCGACTGAAGCTTTCTTT
NA,TRBV9,once,TRBJ2-3,CASSVAWGTYTDTQYF,TGTGCCAGCAGCGTAGCGTGGGGCACATACACAGATACGCAGTATTTT
TRBD2,TRBV4-2,once,TRBJ2-1,CASSQREGNEQFF,TGTGCCAGCAGCCAAAGGGAGGGCAATGAGCAGTTCTTC
TRBD2,TRBV13,NA,TRBJ2-5,CASSLRLAEYQETQYF,TGTGCCAGCAGCTTAAGGCTAGCGGAATACCAAGAGACCCAGTACTTC
NA,TRBV27,NA,TRBJ2-1,CASSLSLGVGQFF,TGTGCCAGCAGTTTAAGTCTTGGAGTCGGGCAGTTCTTC
NA,TRBV5-5,NA,TRBJ1-2,CASSLRQTYGYTF,TGTGCCAGCAGCTTGCGACAGACCTATGGCTACACCTTC
NA,TRBV19,once,TRBJ2-5,CASSTQAGYRAGETQYF,TGTGCCAGTAGTACCCAAGCCGGATACAGGGCCGGGGAGACCCAGTACTTC
NA,TRBV7-9,once,TRBJ2-7,CASSSTGGRATYEQYF,TGTGCCAGCAGCTCGACCGGGGGGCGGGCCACCTACGAGCAGTACTTC
TRBD2,TRBV10-1,NA,TRBJ2-1,CASSEPGGALDNEQFF,TGCGCCAGCAGTGAGCCGGGGGGGGCGTTGGACAATGAGCAGTTCTTC
TRBD1,TRBV4-2,NA,TRBJ1-5,CASSQDLDRVSQPQHF,TGTGCCAGCAGCCAAGATCTAGACAGGGTAAGTCAGCCCCAGCATTTT
TRBD2,TRBV4-2,NA,TRBJ2-4,CASSREREAKNIQYF,TGTGCCAGCAGCCGAGAGCGGGAAGCCAAAAACATTCAGTACTTC
TRBD2,TRBV9,NA,TRBJ2-1,CASSVVGWTSGRPPYNEQFF,TGTGCCAGCAGCGTAGTAGGATGGACTAGCGGGAGGCCCCCCTACAATGAGCAGTTCTTC
NA,TRBV28,NA,TRBJ1-6,CASSLPQTGNSPLHF,TGTGCCAGCAGTCTCCCCCAGACGGGAAATTCACCCCTCCACTTT
NA,TRBV9,NA,TRBJ2-7,CASNGAGERYEQYF,TGTGCCAGCAACGGGGCAGGGGAACGCTACGAGCAGTACTTC
TRBD1,TRBV27,NA,TRBJ1-1,CASSSRGTGNTEAFF,TGTGCCAGCAGTTCTCGTGGGACAGGGAACACTGAAGCTTTCTTT
NA,TRBV27,NA,TRBJ2-1,CASSQGYNEQFF,TGTGCCAGCAGTCAGGGGTACAATGAGCAGTTCTTC
NA,TRBV6-5,once,TRBJ2-1,CASGAHEQFF,TGTGCCAGCGGGGCCCATGAGCAGTTCTTC
TRBD2,TRBV7-3,NA,TRBJ2-1,CASRSHSGWEDNEQFF,TGTGCCAGCAGGAGCCATAGCGGGTGGGAAGACAATGAGCAGTTCTTC
NA,TRBV10-1,NA,TRBJ1-6,CASRDSQAFPPLHF,TGCGCCAGCAGGGATTCTCAGGCGTTTCCACCCCTCCACTTT
NA,TRBV6-5,NA,TRBJ2-4,CASSFDGKNIQYF,TGTGCCAGCAGCTTCGACGGGAAAAACATTCAGTACTTC
NA,TRBV28,NA,TRBJ2-3,CASSLSPTYTDTQYF,TGTGCCAGCAGTTTATCTCCCACCTACACAGATACGCAGTATTTT
TRBD2,TRBV6-4,NA,TRBJ2-3,CASSEAGDTDTQYF,TGTGCCAGCAGTGAAGCGGGAGACACAGATACGCAGTATTTT
TRBD1,TRBV2,NA,TRBJ2-7,CASNPGQGANEQYF,TGTGCCAGCAACCCGGGACAGGGGGCGAACGAGCAGTACTTC
NA,TRBV2,few,TRBJ1-2,CASSVGASYGYTF,TGTGCCAGCAGTGTAGGGGCTAGCTATGGCTACACCTTC
TRBD1,TRBV7-9,NA,TRBJ2-3,CASSRVTGFKDTQYF,TGTGCCAGCAGCCGCGTGACAGGGTTCAAAGATACGCAGTATTTT
NA,TRBV27,few,TRBJ1-2,CASSGAGLYGYTF,TGTGCCAGCAGTGGGGCAGGGCTTTATGGCTACACCTTC
TRBD1,TRBV29-1,NA,TRBJ1-4,CSVGGVRGGGNEKLFF,TGCAGCGTTGGGGGGGTCCGTGGAGGGGGCAATGAAAAACTGTTTTTT
TRBD2,TRBV6-5,NA,TRBJ2-7,CASSYAGGRGEQYF,TGTGCCAGCAGTTACGCGGGAGGGAGGGGCGAGCAGTACTTC
TRBD2,TRBV11-3,NA,TRBJ2-1,CASSLGGGYEQFF,TGTGCCAGCAGCTTAGGGGGGGGTTACGAGCAGTTCTTC
TRBD1,TRBV11-2,NA,TRBJ1-2,CASRAGTGGLYGYTF,TGTGCCAGCAGGGCCGGGACAGGGGGCTTGTATGGCTACACCTTC
NA,TRBV28,once,TRBJ2-3,CASSLLGGTDTQYF,TGTGCCAGCAGTTTATTAGGGGGCACAGATACGCAGTATTTT
NA,TRBV30,NA,TRBJ1-3,CAWGQSTNTIYF,TGTGCCTGGGGACAGAGTACAAACACCATATATTTT
TRBD2,TRBV5-6,NA,TRBJ2-1,CASNRGGGAYNEQFF,TGTGCCAGCAACAGGGGCGGGGGGGCTTACAATGAGCAGTTCTTC
NA,TRBV19,NA,TRBJ2-2,CASSIGRAPGELFF,TGTGCCAGTAGTATAGGCAGGGCACCCGGGGAGCTGTTTTTT
TRBD2,TRBV2,NA,TRBJ2-3,CATTPSGLTDTQYF,TGTGCCACCACCCCTAGCGGACTCACAGATACGCAGTATTTT
TRBD2,TRBV13,NA,TRBJ2-2,CASSFRTSGEGGELFF,TGTGCCAGCAGCTTCCGGACTAGCGGAGAGGGCGGGGAGCTGTTTTTT
TRBD2,TRBV19,NA,TRBJ2-3,CASSSLAGSTDTQYF,TGTGCCAGTAGTTCCCTAGCGGGTAGCACAGATACGCAGTATTTT
NA,TRBV28,NA,TRBJ2-3,CASSFYKDVDTQYF,TGTGCCAGCAGTTTTTACAAAGATGTAGATACGCAGTATTTT